The next 24 T cell receptor beta chains were all read from a single sample in a study of T cell changes during pregnancy in multiple sclerosis. Here immunoSEQ multiplex PCR was the method, and the copy in TCRdb shows in-frame clones only, minus some. The data show 130,000 or so clones, roughly 95% seen once. Specimen: peripheral blood, collected after pregnancy. The source is a female donor with multiple sclerosis, enrolled in a pregnancy study.

Only one count was recorded for this clone. The gene calls are TRBV18 and TRBJ1-3, with 7 positions matching TRBD1. The CDR3 covers 16 residues. With V trimmed by 2 bases and J by 0 bases, 4 bases remained unmatched. Germline CDR1 reads KGHSH; CDR2 reads LQKENI. The CDR3 bases are TGTGCCAGCTCACCAATAAGGGACAGCTCTGGAAACACCATATATTTT. Translating it yields CASSPIRDSSGNTIYF.

J is TRBJ2-7 and V is TRBV28; 7 bases fit TRBD1. The V and J ends lost 4 bases and 2 bases, in that order; junction bases with no gene match: 11. The CDR3 is made up of 16 amino acids. The germline gives CDR1 MDHEN, CDR2 SYDVKM. The CDR3, as DNA: TGTGCCAGCAGTTCCCACCTACAGGGGCTTACCTACGAGCAGTACTTC. Translating gives CASSSHLQGLTYEQYF.

The chain couples TRBV12-5 to TRBJ2-1; 10 nucleotides align to TRBD2. The CDR3 extends over 17 amino acids. With V trimmed by 1 base and J by 7 bases, 10 bases remained unmatched. Germline CDR1 is LGHNT and CDR2 is FRNRAP. The CDR3 loop reads CASGLGILAGDRNEQFF. The CDR3 nucleotides are TGTGCTAGTGGTTTGGGCATCCTAGCGGGAGATAGGAATGAGCAGTTCTTC. The variable domain in full, with the rest retrieved from reference TRBV12-5 and TRBJ2-1, is DARVTQTPRHKVTEMGQEVTMRCQPILGHNTVFWYRQTMMQGLELLAYFRNRAPLDDSGMPKDRFSAEMPDATLATLKIQPSEPRDSAVYFCASGLGILAGDRNEQFFGPGTRLTVL.

The chain carries TRBV27 and TRBJ1-1; the match to TRBD1 covers 8 bases. There are 13 residues in the CDR3. Germline V gives CDR1 MNHEY, CDR2 SMNVEV (reference sequence). V was pared by 3 bases and J by 7 bases, with 4 bases of the junction left unmatched. CDR3: CASSFQGAYEAFF. CDR3 in DNA: TGTGCCAGCAGTTTCCAGGGGGCATATGAAGCTTTCTTT.

The rearrangement uses TRBV9 and TRBJ2-1, with 7 nucleotides matching TRBD2. The length of the CDR3 is 16 residues. Germline V gives CDR1 SGDLS, CDR2 YYNGEE. V lost 2 bases to trimming and J lost 0 bases; unmatched junction nucleotides: 5. The chain's CDR3 is CASSVSSGSSYNEQFF. The CDR3 bases are TGTGCCAGCAGCGTTTCTAGCGGCAGCTCCTACAATGAGCAGTTCTTC.

This chain uses TRBV9 with TRBJ2-3; weak D call: TRBD2 (6 bases). Trimming took off 3 bases at V and 6 bases at J, with 20 bases between the two ends. The CDR3 is 16 residues long. The germline gives CDR1 SGDLS, CDR2 YYNGEE. DNA for the CDR3: TGTGCCAGCAGCGGAGGATCGCTAGCGCGAGTGGATACGCAGTATTTT. Translating it yields CASSGGSLARVDTQYF.

The chain links TRBV11-3 to TRBJ2-1; tentative D call: TRBD1 (6 bases). The CDR3 is 19 amino acids. The germline V and J ends were trimmed by 0 bases and 1 base, with 19 bases remaining between them. Germline lookup yields CDR1 SGHNT and CDR2 YENEEA. CDR3 region: CASSLDSSGRGKSYNEQFF. The CDR3 DNA follows: TGTGCCAGCAGCTTAGATTCCAGCGGAAGGGGGAAGTCCTACAATGAGCAGTTCTTC.

This clone occurred once. The chain employs TRBV27 and TRBJ2-1, with no clear D. This CDR3 spans 13 amino acids. V was clipped by 4 bases and J by 8 bases, with 12 bases between them. Per the germline V gene, CDR1 is MNHEY and CDR2 is SMNVEV (reference sequence). DNA of the CDR3: TGTGCCAGCAGTTCCGACCCTCGGGATGAGCAGTTCTTC. Protein product: CASSSDPRDEQFF.

This chain connects TRBV30 to TRBJ1-1; 7 bases map to TRBD1. Germline lookup yields CDR1 GTSNPN and CDR2 SVGIG (reference sequence). CDR3 size: 14 residues. The V gene end was trimmed by 2 bases and the J gene end by 1 base; junction bases not matched to a gene: 4. The CDR3 DNA reads TGTGCCTGGAGTTTGCGGACAGGGAACACTGAAGCTTTCTTT. Translated, it gives CAWSLRTGNTEAFF.

The chain uses TRBV15 and TRBJ2-2; no reliable D call. Trimming stripped 5 bases from V and 6 bases from J, with 10 bases between. This CDR3 contains 13 residues. The germline V gene encodes CDR1 LNHNV and CDR2 YYDKDF (reference sequence). Here the CDR3 reads CATSQHRAGELFF. The CDR3 nucleotides are TGTGCCACCAGCCAACACCGGGCCGGGGAGCTGTTTTTT.

The chain uses TRBV7-2 and TRBJ2-1; 8 bases are shared with TRBD1. Germline trimming cut 1 base from V and 6 bases from J; bases unmatched to any gene: 2. Germline V gene sequence: CDR1 SGHTA, CDR2 FQGNSA. The CDR3 runs 14 residues. The CDR3: CASSLGGQANEQFF. CDR3 nucleotide sequence: TGTGCCAGCAGCTTAGGGGGACAGGCCAATGAGCAGTTCTTC.

This rearrangement joins TRBV7-9 to TRBJ1-5; D possibly corresponds to TRBD1 (5 bases). CDR1 SEHNR and CDR2 FQNEAQ come from the germline V gene (reference sequence). This CDR3 comprises 13 residues. Trimming cost V 2 bases and J 4 bases, with 6 bases left between them. CDR3 DNA: TGTGCCAGCAGCTTACGGGGGAATCAGCCCCAGCATTTT. The encoded protein is CASSLRGNQPQHF.

The chain couples TRBV28 to TRBJ2-1, with 10 bases identical to TRBD2. CDR3 length equals 15 residues. The junction had 8 bases not matched to a gene; V was cut back by 5 bases and J by 7 bases. Per germline, CDR1 MDHEN and CDR2 SYDVKM. The CDR3 loop is CASSKSGRAGNEQFF. The CDR3 DNA reads as TGTGCCAGCAGTAAAAGCGGGAGGGCCGGGAATGAGCAGTTCTTC.

The rearrangement joins TRBV7-9 to TRBJ2-7; D possibly corresponds to TRBD2 (5 bases). Per germline, CDR1 SEHNR and CDR2 FQNEAQ (reference sequence). The length of the CDR3 is 15 residues. With 0 bases removed from V and 3 bases from J, the gap between germline ends came to 12 bases. The CDR3 DNA is TGTGCCAGCAGCTTAGCCCCAAGCGGATACTACGAGCAGTACTTC. Encoded protein: CASSLAPSGYYEQYF.

This rearrangement joins TRBV9 to TRBJ2-1; 7 nucleotides match TRBD2. With 0 bases clipped from V and 12 bases from J, the junction kept 6 bases outside the gene matches. The CDR3 totals 13 residues. Germline V gives CDR1 SGDLS, CDR2 YYNGEE. CDR3 DNA sequence: TGTGCCAGCAGCGTAGACTTGAGGACTAGGCAGTTCTTC. Translation: CASSVDLRTRQFF.

This clone was recorded once. The rearrangement joins TRBV19 to TRBJ2-5; 8 bases agree with TRBD1. In germline, CDR1 is LNHDA, CDR2 SQIVND (reference sequence). The CDR3 spans 16 residues. The V and J ends lost 6 bases and 5 bases, in that order; junction bases with no gene match: 14. The CDR3 sequence: CASSPRGARGRETQYF. Here the CDR3 DNA reads TGTGCCAGTAGCCCCCGAGGGGCCAGGGGGCGGGAGACCCAGTACTTC.

This clone showed up just once. The chain recombines TRBV7-9 with TRBJ1-2; 9 positions agree with TRBD1. CDR1 is SEHNR and CDR2 is FQNEAQ in the germline V gene (reference sequence). The CDR3 is 18 amino acids. With 0 bases clipped from V and 0 bases from J, the junction kept 8 bases outside the gene matches. CDR3 region: CASSLATGGAFTNYGYTF. DNA of the CDR3: TGTGCCAGCAGCTTAGCAACAGGGGGCGCCTTTACTAACTATGGCTACACCTTC.

This chain connects TRBV28 to TRBJ1-4, with D uncertain. Per the germline V gene, CDR1 is MDHEN and CDR2 is SYDVKM. V was trimmed by 4 bases and J by 7 bases, leaving 16 bases between them. This CDR3 contains 15 residues. The chain's CDR3 is CASSSPSGFGEKLFF. CDR3 DNA: TGTGCCAGCAGTTCTCCCTCGGGGTTTGGTGAAAAACTGTTTTTT.

The table lists this clone with a few counts. A read error may produce the germline difference seen at one junction end. The rearrangement uses TRBV2 and TRBJ1-1, with a tentative D call TRBD1 (6 bases). Germline CDR1 SNHLY, CDR2 FYNNEI. This CDR3 spans 11 amino acids. The CDR3 sequence: CANREGTEAFF. The DNA for the CDR3 is TGCGCTAACAGGGAGGGCACTGAAGCTTTCTTT.

This chain links TRBV19 with TRBJ1-4, with a possible D match to TRBD1 (6 bases). Germline CDR1 reads LNHDA; CDR2 reads SQIVND (reference sequence). CDR3 length equals 13 residues. The V gene lost 5 bases and the J gene lost 5 bases, with 9 bases spanning the gap. The CDR3 reads CASSPTGNEKLFF. The CDR3, as DNA: TGTGCCAGTAGTCCTACAGGGAATGAAAAACTGTTTTTT.

The rearrangement joins TRBV5-1 to TRBJ1-1; 7 bases align to TRBD1. Per germline, CDR1 SGHRS and CDR2 YFSETQ. This CDR3 region has 14 residues. V was clipped by 0 bases and J by 7 bases; unmatched bases: 6. The CDR3 reads CASSLGTGVREAFF. CDR3 nucleotides: TGCGCCAGCAGCTTGGGCACAGGGGTACGTGAAGCTTTCTTT. Full variable domain (remainder filled in from reference TRBV5-1 and TRBJ1-1): KAGVTQTPRYLIKTRGQQVTLSCSPISGHRSVSWYQQTPGQGLQFLFEYFSETQRNKGNFPGRFSGRQFSNSRSEMNVSTLELGDSALYLCASSLGTGVREAFFGQGTRLTVV.

This sequence joins TRBV5-1 and TRBJ2-5; perhaps TRBD2 as D (5 bases). This CDR3 comprises 16 residues. Germline V lookup: CDR1 SGHRS, CDR2 YFSETQ. V lost 4 bases and J lost 3, with 19 bases in between. The CDR3 here is CASSDDGVLWEETQYF. The CDR3, as DNA: TGCGCCAGCAGCGATGACGGGGTCCTATGGGAAGAGACCCAGTACTTC.

V is TRBV4-3 and J is TRBJ2-3, with 7 bases identical to TRBD2. Germline V lookup: CDR1 LGHNA, CDR2 YSLEER. Trimming removed 0 bases from V and 3 bases from J; junction bases left unmatched: 6. This CDR3 spans 16 amino acids. CDR3 in amino acids: CASSQDLGGSTDTQYF. The CDR3 bases are TGCGCCAGCAGCCAAGATTTGGGAGGGTCAACAGATACGCAGTATTTT.

The table lists this clone with a count of one. The V gene is TRBV18, the J gene TRBJ2-5; TRBD1 agrees at 8 bases. Germline CDR1 and CDR2: KGHSH and LQKENI. The CDR3 is 15 residues long. Losses at the gene ends were 2 bases for V and 5 bases for J; bases not matched to a gene: 7. CDR3 in DNA: TGTGCCAGCTCACCAAGGACAGGGACGAGGGAGACCCAGTACTTC. Protein sequence: CASSPRTGTRETQYF.